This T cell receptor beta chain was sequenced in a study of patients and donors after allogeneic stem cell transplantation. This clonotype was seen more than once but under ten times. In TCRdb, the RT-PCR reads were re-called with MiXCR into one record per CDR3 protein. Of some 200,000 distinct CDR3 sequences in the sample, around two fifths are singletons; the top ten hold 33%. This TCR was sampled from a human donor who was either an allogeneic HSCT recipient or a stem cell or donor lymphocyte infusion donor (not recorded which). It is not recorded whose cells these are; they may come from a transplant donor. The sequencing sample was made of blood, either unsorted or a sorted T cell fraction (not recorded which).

The CDR3: CASSFVGTSGSPLHF. As DNA, the CDR3 is TGCGCCAGCAGCTTCGTGGGGACTTCTGGTTCACCCCTCCACTTT. The rearrangement uses TRBV5-1 and TRBJ1-6; the D gene is possibly TRBD1 (5 bases). The CDR3 totals 15 residues. The germline gives CDR1 SGHRS, CDR2 YFSETQ. Trimming removed 2 bases from V and 9 bases from J, with 15 bases in between. Full variable domain (rest looked up from reference TRBV5-1 and TRBJ1-6): KAGVTQTPRYLIKTRGQQVTLSCSPISGHRSVSWYQQTPGQGLQFLFEYFSETQRNKGNFPGRFSGRQFSNSRSEMNVSTLELGDSALYLCASSFVGTSGSPLHFGNGTRLTVT.